This TCR beta chain was captured by sequencing in a study of T cells after yellow fever vaccination. Whole-study results and caveats: Some clonotypes, a small share, were shared between CD4 and CD8 compartments. In post-booster samples, most primary-vaccination clones reappeared (roughly 96% CD4, 70% to 90% CD8).

Via MiXCR, TCRdb re-called the 5' RACE reads, giving one row per CDR3 protein. Of fewer than 450,000 distinct CDR3 sequences detected, around a tenth appear once; the ten largest clones hold about 17%. This clonotype was counted a few times. What it binds is unknown. This CDR3 contains 15 residues. The V gene's germline CDR1 is MNHNS and CDR2 SASEGT. V lost 2 bases and J lost 2, with 7 bases in between. This receptor was taken from a man aged 18 to 29 who received the YFV17D yellow fever vaccine. The chain joins TRBV6-1 to TRBJ1-6; D is perhaps TRBD1 (5 bases). The source was PBMCs, collected on the day of the first yellow fever vaccination. The CDR3 DNA is TGTGCCAGCAGTGAAAGGGGTGCCTATAATTCACCCCTCCACTTT. Protein sequence: CASSERGAYNSPLHF.